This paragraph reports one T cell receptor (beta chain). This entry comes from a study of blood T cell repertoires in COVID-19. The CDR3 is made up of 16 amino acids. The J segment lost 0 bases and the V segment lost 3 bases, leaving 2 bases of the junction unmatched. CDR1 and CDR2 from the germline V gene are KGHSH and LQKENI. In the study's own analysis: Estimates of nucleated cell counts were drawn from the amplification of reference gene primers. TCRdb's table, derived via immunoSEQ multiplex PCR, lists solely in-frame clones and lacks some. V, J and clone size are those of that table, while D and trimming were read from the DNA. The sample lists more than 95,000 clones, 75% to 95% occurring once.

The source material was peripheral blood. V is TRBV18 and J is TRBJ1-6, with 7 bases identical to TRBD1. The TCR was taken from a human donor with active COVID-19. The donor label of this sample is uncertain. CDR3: CASSPTGSSYNSPLHF. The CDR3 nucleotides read TGTGCCAGCTCACCGACAGGGAGCTCCTATAATTCACCCCTCCACTTT.